The 8 T cell receptor beta chains below were found in one sample sequenced in a study of response to subunit inactivated influenza vaccine. Using its own MiXCR run on the RT-PCR reads, TCRdb lists one record per CDR3 protein. Here the sample spans 550,000 to 600,000 distinct CDR3 sequences, 10% to 15% being singletons. Sequenced here: PBMCs from blood, sampled on the day of vaccination. Every receptor here comes from a man between 45 and 60 years old who received an inactivated influenza vaccine.

CDR3 sequence reads: CASKRGDRLYNEQFF. CDR3 nucleotide sequence: TGTGCCAGCAAGAGGGGGGACAGGCTCTACAATGAGCAGTTCTTC. V is TRBV27 and J is TRBJ2-1; TRBD1 aligns across 8 bases. Germline CDR1 reads MNHEY; CDR2 reads SMNVEV (reference sequence). The CDR3 is 15 residues long. V gave up 7 bases and J gave up 3 bases; unmatched junction bases: 8.

This clonotype was detected only a few times. The chain employs TRBV20-1 and TRBJ2-4; D is unclear. CDR3 size: 15 residues. V was cut by 4 bases and J by 0 bases, with 13 bases left in between. Germline loops: CDR1 DFQATT, CDR2 SNEGSKA (reference sequence). The CDR3 DNA reads TGCAGTGCTACCACGGGCAGGCTAGCCAAAAACATTCAGTACTTC. Translation gives CSATTGRLAKNIQYF.

This clonotype has at least ten counts. V and J are TRBV5-1 and TRBJ2-5; TRBD1 agrees at 8 bases. V dropped 3 bases and J dropped 6; count of bases not matched to a gene: 13. Germline CDR1 SGHRS, CDR2 YFSETQ. The CDR3 runs to 16 residues. The CDR3 nucleotides are TGCGCCAGCAGCTGGAGCCTCGGACAGGGCTCGAAGACCCAGTACTTC. Translating gives CASSWSLGQGSKTQYF.

The rearrangement links TRBV10-1 to TRBJ2-7, with D maybe TRBD1 (5 bases). The V gene's germline CDR1 is WNHNN and CDR2 SYGVQD (reference sequence). Trimming shortened V by 3 bases and J by 12 bases, and 18 bases separated the two germline ends. This CDR3 has 13 amino acids. As DNA, the CDR3 is TGCGCCAGCAGTGACCCCCCCGACAGAGCACGGTACTTC. Translated, it gives CASSDPPDRARYF.

The V gene is TRBV6-1, the J gene TRBJ2-1, with D perhaps matching TRBD1 or TRBD2 (5 bases each). Trimming took off 5 bases at V and 0 bases at J, with 11 bases between the two ends. The CDR3 is made up of 15 amino acids. Germline V gene sequence: CDR1 MNHNS, CDR2 SASEGT. CDR3 nucleotide sequence: TGTGCCAGCAGTCGGGACGGCGGCTCCTACAATGAGCAGTTCTTC. Protein: CASSRDGGSYNEQFF.

The chain recombines TRBV4-2 with TRBJ2-1; 8 nucleotides agree with TRBD2. J was trimmed by 6 bases and V by 3 bases; bases with no gene match: 10. The CDR3 totals 16 residues. Germline V CDR1 and CDR2: LGHNA, YNFKEQ. Here the CDR3 DNA reads TGTGCCAGCAGCCAGGGTTTCAGGACTAGCTTCAATGAGCAGTTCTTC. Its translation: CASSQGFRTSFNEQFF.

This clonotype turned up a few times. At one end, the junction sequence differs from germline, possibly due to a read error. The genes are TRBV5-1 and TRBJ2-2, with 8 nucleotides matching TRBD2. CDR3 length: 15 residues. The germline gives CDR1 SGHRS, CDR2 YFSETQ. CDR3 sequence: CASSPAGANTGELFF. CDR3 bases: TGTGCCAGCAGTCCAGCGGGAGCGAACACCGGGGAGCTGTTTTTT.

This clonotype was counted only a few times. This chain joins TRBV7-2 and TRBJ1-1; D ambiguous. CDR3 length equals 13 residues. Germline CDR1 is SGHTA and CDR2 is FQGNSA. The V gene lost 5 bases and the J gene lost 1 base, with 8 bases spanning the gap. CDR3 sequence: CASSVNWNTEAFF. Here the CDR3 DNA reads TGTGCCAGCAGCGTAAACTGGAACACTGAAGCTTTCTTT.